Detailed here is one T cell receptor beta chain. The target antigen is unknown. The sample comes from a study of human T cells and chemical hapten exposure. Stated time point: patch test 2, 6 weeks after DPC sensitization. Sample treatment: therapeutic diphenylcyclopropenone sensitization with weekly scalp DPC. Study results and limitations: Expanded TCR sets contained significantly more large CDR3 similarity clusters than controls. PT1 expanded TCR counts and patch test score were linked, and their correlation was positive.

The V segment lost 9 bases and the J segment 4 bases; nucleotides outside the gene matches: 9. The CDR3 totals 14 residues. Germline V CDR1 and CDR2: SGHTA, FQGTGA. The library tagged individual cDNA molecules with unique molecular identifiers. Authors' processing steps: A per-sample median of around 100,000 TCRs was observed, with counts ranging from about 23,224 to 700,000. TCRdb reprocessed the RACE reads via MiXCR and lists one record per CDR3 protein. In this record, the V and J calls reflect TCRdb's handling and not the investigators' own analysis. In the table there are 84,000 or so distinct CDR3 sequences, roughly 10% of which are singletons.

V usage is TRBV7-3 and J usage is TRBJ2-3; 8 bases fit TRBD2. This TCR was sampled from a woman between 25 and 40 years old with alopecia areata. Some clones in this sample may be carry-over from other donors' samples. The sequences come from whole blood, collected in connection with sensitization to the hapten diphenylcyclopropenone (DPC). This chain's CDR3 is CASSGMGPPDTQYF. The CDR3 DNA follows: TGTGCCAGTAGCGGGATGGGCCCCCCAGATACGCAGTATTTT.